A selection of T cell receptor beta chains follows, all from one sample in a study of cytomegalovirus exposure and HLA in healthy donors. Assay: immunoSEQ multiplex PCR; the TCRdb copy retains only in-frame clones and omits some. Among 150,000 to 200,000 clones listed, about 63% were seen once. The sample consisted of PBMCs. These receptors were obtained from a woman aged 40 to 50 in good health and CMV-seropositive. Each CDR3 is given with its conserved first and last residue. D genes are given only for firm matches. Only part of the rows carry a size: once, few, many, or a class if the clone is expanded.

d_gene | j_gene | abundance | v_gene | CDR3aa | CDR3nt
. | TRBJ2-7 | few | TRBV6-5 | CASSYSGQGEQYF | TGTGCCAGCAGTTACTCGGGCCAAGGCGAGCAGTACTTC
TRBD1 | TRBJ1-5 | few | TRBV2 | CASSTGTGDQPQHF | TGTGCCAGCAGCACCGGGACAGGGGATCAGCCCCAGCATTTT
. | TRBJ2-1 | . | TRBV7-3 | CASSPGTSPYNEQFF | TGTGCCAGCTCTCCCGGGACATCTCCCTACAATGAGCAGTTCTTC
. | TRBJ1-3 | once | TRBV28 | CASSGGDSAGNTIYF | TGTGCCAGCAGTGGAGGGGATTCGGCTGGAAACACCATATATTTT
. | TRBJ2-5 | once | TRBV21-1 | CARSRTPCLDQETQYF | TGTGCCAGATCCAGAACCCCTTGCTTGGACCAAGAGACCCAGTACTTC
. | TRBJ2-5 | . | TRBV7-6 | CASSPRARVETQYF | TGTGCCAGCAGCCCGCGGGCCCGGGTAGAGACCCAGTACTTC
TRBD1 | TRBJ2-4 | . | TRBV19 | CASRAGTGAKNIQYF | TGTGCCAGTAGGGCCGGGACAGGGGCAAAAAACATTCAGTACTTC
TRBD1 | TRBJ2-7 | . | TRBV16 | CASGELEQGANEQYF | TGTGCCAGCGGCGAGCTGGAACAGGGGGCTAACGAGCAGTACTTC
TRBD2 | TRBJ2-7 | . | TRBV6-6 | CASSPGTSGTEQYF | TGTGCCAGCAGCCCCGGGACTAGCGGGACCGAGCAGTACTTC
. | TRBJ2-5 | . | TRBV4-2 | CASSQEGSGARETQYF | TGTGCCAGCAGCCAAGAAGGGTCGGGAGCGAGAGAGACCCAGTACTTC
. | TRBJ2-7 | few | TRBV5-1 | CASSLGGSEAYEQYF | TGCGCCAGCAGCTTGGGAGGGAGCGAGGCCTACGAGCAGTACTTC
TRBD2 | TRBJ2-1 | . | TRBV7-2 | CASSFGGGDYNEQFF | TGTGCCAGCAGCTTCGGCGGGGGGGACTACAATGAGCAGTTCTTC
. | TRBJ1-5 | . | TRBV15 | CATSRPNQPQHF | TGTGCCACCAGCAGACCTAATCAGCCCCAGCATTTT
TRBD1 | TRBJ1-3 | . | TRBV10-1 | CASRGQGRSGNTIYF | TGCGCCAGCAGGGGACAGGGCCGCTCTGGAAACACCATATATTTT
. | TRBJ1-2 | . | TRBV20-1 | CSATEEGYTF | TGCAGTGCTACCGAGGAGGGCTACACCTTC
TRBD2 | TRBJ2-1 | . | TRBV7-9 | CASISGLADEQFF | TGTGCCAGCATTTCGGGACTAGCGGACGAGCAGTTCTTC
TRBD2 | TRBJ2-3 | few | TRBV5-4 | CASGTGGSGSDTQYF | TGTGCCAGCGGGACGGGAGGATCTGGTTCAGATACGCAGTATTTT
. | TRBJ2-7 | . | TRBV5-1 | CASSLFSGSGEQYF | TGCGCCAGCAGCTTGTTTTCGGGATCCGGCGAGCAGTACTTC
TRBD1 | TRBJ1-3 | . | TRBV5-8 | CASSLRTGNLNTIYF | TGTGCCAGCAGCCTCCGGACAGGGAATCTGAACACCATATATTTT
. | TRBJ1-4 | . | TRBV2 | CASSEGGEKLFF | TGTGCCAGCAGTGAGGGAGGGGAAAAACTGTTTTTT
. | TRBJ2-4 | once | TRBV9 | CASSVEIGNIQYF | TGTGCCAGCAGCGTAGAAATCGGAAACATTCAGTACTTC
TRBD1 | TRBJ2-1 | once | TRBV6-1 | CASSGDRGNEQFF | TGTGCCAGCAGTGGGGACAGAGGCAATGAGCAGTTCTTC
TRBD1 | TRBJ2-1 | . | TRBV7-9 | CASSPTGMNEQFF | TGTGCCAGCAGCCCGACAGGGATGAATGAGCAGTTCTTC
. | TRBJ1-1 | once | TRBV15 | CATSRDQGSGVTRGAFF | TGTGCCACCAGCAGAGATCAGGGTTCAGGGGTTACAAGGGGAGCTTTCTTT
TRBD2 | TRBJ2-5 | . | TRBV6-1 | CASSEEVGRPRETQYF | TGTGCCAGCAGTGAAGAGGTCGGGAGGCCCCGGGAGACCCAGTACTTC
. | TRBJ1-1 | . | TRBV28 | CATEQGNTEAFF | TGTGCCACCGAACAGGGAAACACTGAAGCTTTCTTT
TRBD1 | TRBJ1-4 | . | TRBV9 | CASSMLRTGDEKLFF | TGTGCCAGCAGCATGCTCCGGACAGGGGACGAAAAACTGTTTTTT
. | TRBJ2-7 | . | TRBV18 | CASSPWGQKAYEQYF | TGTGCCAGCTCACCGTGGGGACAAAAGGCCTACGAGCAGTACTTC
TRBD2 | TRBJ2-3 | . | TRBV6-5 | CASSRESASGDTQYF | TGTGCCAGCAGCCGCGAGTCGGCTAGCGGAGATACGCAGTATTTT
TRBD1 | TRBJ2-6 | . | TRBV9 | CASSARDRGSGANVLTF | TGTGCCAGCAGCGCCCGGGACAGGGGATCCGGGGCCAACGTCCTGACTTTC
. | TRBJ2-2 | . | TRBV28 | CASSQGGVGGELFF | TGTGCCAGCAGTCAAGGGGGGGTCGGCGGGGAGCTGTTTTTT
. | TRBJ2-3 | . | TRBV29-1 | CSVVQSRVSTDTQYF | TGCAGCGTAGTACAATCCAGGGTCAGCACAGATACGCAGTATTTT
. | TRBJ1-2 | few | TRBV6-5 | CASSYVQNYGYTF | TGTGCCAGCAGTTACGTCCAGAACTATGGCTACACCTTC
TRBD1 | TRBJ2-2 | . | TRBV4-3 | CASSQSRGLDTGELFF | TGCGCCAGCAGCCAAAGCAGGGGGCTTGACACCGGGGAGCTGTTTTTT
. | TRBJ2-3 | . | TRBV6-5 | CASSYTGTNTDTQYF | TGTGCCAGCAGTTACACAGGGACGAACACAGATACGCAGTATTTT
. | TRBJ1-4 | . | TRBV7-9 | CASSSRGRNEKLFF | TGTGCCAGCAGCTCCAGGGGACGAAATGAAAAACTGTTTTTT
. | TRBJ2-7 | . | TRBV12-5 | CASAAVRPSSYEQYF | TGTGCTAGTGCAGCGGTCCGCCCAAGCTCCTACGAGCAGTACTTC
TRBD1 | TRBJ1-5 | once | TRBV27 | CASSLGTGIQPQHF | TGTGCCAGCAGTTTAGGGACAGGGATCCAGCCCCAGCATTTT
. | TRBJ1-3 | . | TRBV15 | CATSKPGGTNTIYF | TGTGCCACCAGCAAGCCCGGCGGGACAAACACCATATATTTT
TRBD1 | TRBJ1-5 | . | TRBV6-5 | CASSLEQGKNQPQHF | TGTGCCAGCAGTTTAGAACAGGGGAAGAATCAGCCCCAGCATTTT
. | TRBJ2-1 | . | TRBV11-3 | CASSLGGQDPSYNEQFF | TGTGCCAGCAGCTTAGGAGGGCAGGATCCTTCCTACAATGAGCAGTTCTTC
. | TRBJ2-7 | . | TRBV18 | CASSRDAAEEQYF | TGTGCCAGCTCTCGTGACGCGGCCGAAGAGCAGTACTTC
. | TRBJ1-2 | few | TRBV7-9 | CASSFENLGYTF | TGTGCCAGCAGCTTTGAGAATCTAGGCTACACCTTC
TRBD1 | TRBJ1-2 | . | TRBV19 | CASSTPGQGFGSGYTF | TGTGCCAGTAGTACGCCGGGACAGGGTTTTGGCTCTGGCTACACCTTC